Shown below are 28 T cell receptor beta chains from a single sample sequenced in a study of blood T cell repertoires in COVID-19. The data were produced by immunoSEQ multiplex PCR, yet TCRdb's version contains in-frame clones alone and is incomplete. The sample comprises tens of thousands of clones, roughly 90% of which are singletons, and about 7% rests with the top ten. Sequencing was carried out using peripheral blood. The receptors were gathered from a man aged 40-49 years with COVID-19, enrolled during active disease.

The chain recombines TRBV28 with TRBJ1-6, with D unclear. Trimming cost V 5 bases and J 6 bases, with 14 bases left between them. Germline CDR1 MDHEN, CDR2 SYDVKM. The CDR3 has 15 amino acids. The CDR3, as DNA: TGTGCCAGCAGTCCCCCCGCAGGCCTTAATTCACCCCTCCACTTT. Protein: CASSPPAGLNSPLHF.

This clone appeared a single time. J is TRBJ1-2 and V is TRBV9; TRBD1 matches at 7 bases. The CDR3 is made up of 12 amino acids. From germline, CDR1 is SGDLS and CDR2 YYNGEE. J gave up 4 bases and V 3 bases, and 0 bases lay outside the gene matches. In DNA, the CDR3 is TGTGCCAGCAGCGAGGGGGCCTATGGCTACACCTTC. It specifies CASSEGAYGYTF. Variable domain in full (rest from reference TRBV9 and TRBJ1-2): DSGVTQTPKHLITATGQRVTLRCSPRSGDLSVYWYQQSLDQGLQFLIQYYNGEERAKGNILERFSAQQFPDLHSELNLSSLELGDSALYFCASSEGAYGYTFGSGTRLTVV.

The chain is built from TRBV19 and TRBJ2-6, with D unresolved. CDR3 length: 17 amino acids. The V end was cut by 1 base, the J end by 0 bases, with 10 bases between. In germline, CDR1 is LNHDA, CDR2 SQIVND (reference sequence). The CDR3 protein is CASSIAAADSGANVLTF. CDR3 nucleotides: TGTGCCAGTAGTATAGCCGCGGCCGACTCTGGGGCCAACGTCCTGACTTTC.

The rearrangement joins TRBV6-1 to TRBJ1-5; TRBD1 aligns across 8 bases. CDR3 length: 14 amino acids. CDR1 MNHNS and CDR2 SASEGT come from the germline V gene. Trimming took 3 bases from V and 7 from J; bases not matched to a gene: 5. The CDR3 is CASSDRQGSQPQHF. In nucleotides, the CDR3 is TGTGCCAGCAGTGACCGACAGGGGAGCCAGCCCCAGCATTTT.

CDR3 DNA: TGCGCCAGCAGCTATCCGGGACAGGGTACCTACGAGCAGTACTTC. The encoded protein is CASSYPGQGTYEQYF. The rearrangement joins TRBV5-1 to TRBJ2-7; 9 bases agree with TRBD1. The V gene's germline CDR1 is SGHRS and CDR2 YFSETQ. The CDR3 runs 15 residues. V trimming: 3 bases; J trimming: 2 bases; junction bases outside the gene matches: 6.

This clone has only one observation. In DNA, the CDR3 is TGTGCCAGCACCACCGGGACAGGGGGTGAAAAACTGTTTTTT. Amino acids: CASTTGTGGEKLFF. The gene calls are TRBV6-5 and TRBJ1-4; 11 bases map to TRBD1. With V trimmed by 7 bases and J by 7 bases, 5 bases remained unmatched. This CDR3 has 14 amino acids. Germline V gene data show CDR1 as MNHEY and CDR2 as SVGAGI.

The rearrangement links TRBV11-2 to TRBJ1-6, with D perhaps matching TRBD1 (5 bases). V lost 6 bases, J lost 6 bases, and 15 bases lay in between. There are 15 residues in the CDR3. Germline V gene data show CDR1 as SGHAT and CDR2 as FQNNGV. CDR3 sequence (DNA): TGTGCCAGCAGTTCTCAGACGGGGGGTAATTCACCCCTCCACTTT. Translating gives CASSSQTGGNSPLHF.

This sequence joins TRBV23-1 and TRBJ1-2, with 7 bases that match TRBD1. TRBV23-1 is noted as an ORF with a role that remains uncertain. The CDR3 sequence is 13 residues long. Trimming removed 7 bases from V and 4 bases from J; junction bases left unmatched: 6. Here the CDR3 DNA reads TGCGCCAGCACAACGGGACAGCGCTATGGCTACACCTTC. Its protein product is CASTTGQRYGYTF.

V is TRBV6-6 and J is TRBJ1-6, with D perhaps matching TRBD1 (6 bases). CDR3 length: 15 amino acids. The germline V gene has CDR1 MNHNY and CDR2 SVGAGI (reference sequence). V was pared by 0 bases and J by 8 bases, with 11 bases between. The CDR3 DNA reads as TGTGCCAGCAGTTACTCAGGAAAGGGGGATTCACCCCTCCACTTT. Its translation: CASSYSGKGDSPLHF.

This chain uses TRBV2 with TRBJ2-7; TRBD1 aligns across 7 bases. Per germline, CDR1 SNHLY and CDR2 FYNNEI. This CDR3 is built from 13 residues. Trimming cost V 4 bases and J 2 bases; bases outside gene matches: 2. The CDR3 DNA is TGTGCCAGCAGTGGACAGGGCCCCTACGAGCAGTACTTC. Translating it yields CASSGQGPYEQYF. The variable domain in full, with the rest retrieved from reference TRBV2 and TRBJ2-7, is EPEVTQTPSHQVTQMGQEVILRCVPISNHLYFYWYRQILGQKVEFLVSFYNNEISEKSEIFDDQFSVERPDGSNFTLKIRSTKLEDSAMYFCASSGQGPYEQYFGPGTRLTVT.

CDR3: CASSLVMGRETQYF. CDR3 in DNA: TGTGCCAGCAGCTTAGTCATGGGGCGGGAGACCCAGTACTTC. This rearrangement joins TRBV7-9 to TRBJ2-5; tentative D call: TRBD1 (5 bases). CDR3 length equals 14 residues. V gave up 1 base and J gave up 5 bases, with 11 bases separating them. The germline gives CDR1 SEHNR, CDR2 FQNEAQ (reference sequence).

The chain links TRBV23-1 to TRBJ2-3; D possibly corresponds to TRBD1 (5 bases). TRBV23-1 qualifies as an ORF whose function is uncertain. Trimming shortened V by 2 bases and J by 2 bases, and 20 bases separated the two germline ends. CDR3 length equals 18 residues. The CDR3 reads CASSQDSRDPHYTDTQYF. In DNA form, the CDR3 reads TGCGCCAGCAGTCAAGACAGCAGAGACCCGCACTACACAGATACGCAGTATTTT.

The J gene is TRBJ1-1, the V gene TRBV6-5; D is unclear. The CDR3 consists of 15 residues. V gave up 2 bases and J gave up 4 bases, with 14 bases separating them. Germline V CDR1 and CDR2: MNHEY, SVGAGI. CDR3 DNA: TGTGCCAGCAGTTACGATACGGCGGAAGGCACTGAAGCTTTCTTT. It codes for CASSYDTAEGTEAFF.

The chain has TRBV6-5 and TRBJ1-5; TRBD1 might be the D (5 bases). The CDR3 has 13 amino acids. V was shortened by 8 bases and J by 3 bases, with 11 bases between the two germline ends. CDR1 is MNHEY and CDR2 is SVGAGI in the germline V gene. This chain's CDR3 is CASRRGFNQPQHF. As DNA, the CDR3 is TGTGCCAGCCGAAGGGGATTCAATCAGCCCCAGCATTTT.

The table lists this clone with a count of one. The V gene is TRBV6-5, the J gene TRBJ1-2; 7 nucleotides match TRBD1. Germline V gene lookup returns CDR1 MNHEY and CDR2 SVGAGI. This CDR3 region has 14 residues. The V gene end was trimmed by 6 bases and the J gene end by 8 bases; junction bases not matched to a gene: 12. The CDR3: CASRPQGLEEGYTF. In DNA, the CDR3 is TGTGCCAGCAGACCACAGGGGTTGGAGGAAGGCTACACCTTC.

The CDR3 DNA reads TGTGCCAGCAGTACTAGCGGGGGGGCAGATGGAGATACGCAGTATTTT. This gives the protein CASSTSGGADGDTQYF. The V and J genes are TRBV28 and TRBJ2-3; the match to TRBD2 covers 13 bases. This CDR3 is built from 16 residues. V shed 5 bases, J shed 5 bases, and the junction held 7 bases outside the gene matches. In germline, CDR1 is MDHEN, CDR2 SYDVKM.

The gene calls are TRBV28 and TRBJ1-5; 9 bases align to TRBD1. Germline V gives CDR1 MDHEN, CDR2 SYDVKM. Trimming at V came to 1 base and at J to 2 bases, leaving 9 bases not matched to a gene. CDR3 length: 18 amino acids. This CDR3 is CASSLSGQGLFGNQPQHF. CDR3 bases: TGTGCCAGCAGTTTATCCGGACAGGGGTTGTTTGGCAATCAGCCCCAGCATTTT. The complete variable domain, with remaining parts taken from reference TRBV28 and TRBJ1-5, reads DVKVTQSSRYLVKRTGEKVFLECVQDMDHENMFWYRQDPGLGLRLIYFSYDVKMKEKGDIPEGYSVSREKKERFSLILESASTNQTSMYLCASSLSGQGLFGNQPQHFGDGTRLSIL.

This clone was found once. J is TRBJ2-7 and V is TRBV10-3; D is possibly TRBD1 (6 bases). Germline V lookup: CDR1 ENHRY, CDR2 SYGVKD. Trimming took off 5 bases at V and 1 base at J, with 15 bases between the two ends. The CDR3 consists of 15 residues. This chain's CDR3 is CAISRRRDMSYEQYF. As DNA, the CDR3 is TGTGCCATCAGTCGCAGACGGGACATGTCCTACGAGCAGTACTTC.

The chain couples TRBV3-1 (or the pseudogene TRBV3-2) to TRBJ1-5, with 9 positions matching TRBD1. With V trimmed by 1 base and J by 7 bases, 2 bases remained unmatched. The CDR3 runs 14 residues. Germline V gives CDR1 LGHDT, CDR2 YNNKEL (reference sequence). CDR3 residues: CASSQGDREQPQHF. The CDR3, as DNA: TGTGCCAGCAGCCAAGGGGACAGGGAACAGCCCCAGCATTTT.

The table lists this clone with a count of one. The CDR3 DNA is TGTGCCTGGAGTTGGAAGGGGGCTTTGGTTGAGCAGTACTTC. It is translated as CAWSWKGALVEQYF. The J gene is TRBJ2-7, the V gene TRBV30; 7 bases are a match to TRBD1. Germline CDR1 and CDR2: GTSNPN and SVGIG (reference sequence). Losses at the gene ends were 2 bases for V and 7 bases for J; bases not matched to a gene: 11. This CDR3 is built from 14 residues. Full variable domain (rest looked up from reference TRBV30 and TRBJ2-7): SQTIHQWPATLVQPVGSPLSLECTVEGTSNPNLYWYRQAAGRGLQLLFYSVGIGQISSEVPQNLSASRPQDRQFILSSKKLLLSDSGFYLCAWSWKGALVEQYFGPGTRLTVT.

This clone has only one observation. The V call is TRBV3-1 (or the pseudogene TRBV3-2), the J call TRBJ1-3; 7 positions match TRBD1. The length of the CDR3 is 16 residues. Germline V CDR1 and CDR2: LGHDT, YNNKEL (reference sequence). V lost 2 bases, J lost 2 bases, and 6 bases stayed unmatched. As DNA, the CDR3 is TGTGCCAGCAGCCAACCTATCGGGACAGCTGGAAACACCATATATTTT. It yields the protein CASSQPIGTAGNTIYF.

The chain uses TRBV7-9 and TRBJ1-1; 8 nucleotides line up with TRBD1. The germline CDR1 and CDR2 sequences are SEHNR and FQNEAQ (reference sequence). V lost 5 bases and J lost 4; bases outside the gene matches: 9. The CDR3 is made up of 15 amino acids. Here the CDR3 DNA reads TGTGCCAGCAGCCCCAGGGGGCGTCGGCTCACTGAAGCTTTCTTT. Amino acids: CASSPRGRRLTEAFF.

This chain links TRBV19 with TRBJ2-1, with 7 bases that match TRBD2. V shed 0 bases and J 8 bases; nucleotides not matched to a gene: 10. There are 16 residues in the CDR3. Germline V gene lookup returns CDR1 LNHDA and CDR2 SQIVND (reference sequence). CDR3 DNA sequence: TGTGCCAGTAGTATAGACCGCGGGGGTCCGAGGGATGAGCAGTTCTTC. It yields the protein CASSIDRGGPRDEQFF. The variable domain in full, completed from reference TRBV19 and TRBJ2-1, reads DGGITQSPKYLFRKEGQNVTLSCEQNLNHDAMYWYRQDPGQGLRLIYYSQIVNDFQKGDIAEGYSVSREKKESFPLTVTSAQKNPTAFYLCASSIDRGGPRDEQFFGPGTRLTVL.

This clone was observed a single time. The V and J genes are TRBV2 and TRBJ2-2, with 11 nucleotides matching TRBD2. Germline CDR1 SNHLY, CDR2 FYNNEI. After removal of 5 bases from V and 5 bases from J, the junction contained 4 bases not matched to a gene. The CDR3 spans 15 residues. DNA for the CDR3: TGTGCCAGCAGTAGATCTAGCGGGGGGACCGGGGAGCTGTTTTTT. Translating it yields CASSRSSGGTGELFF. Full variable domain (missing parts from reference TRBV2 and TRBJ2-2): EPEVTQTPSHQVTQMGQEVILRCVPISNHLYFYWYRQILGQKVEFLVSFYNNEISEKSEIFDDQFSVERPDGSNFTLKIRSTKLEDSAMYFCASSRSSGGTGELFFGEGSRLTVL.

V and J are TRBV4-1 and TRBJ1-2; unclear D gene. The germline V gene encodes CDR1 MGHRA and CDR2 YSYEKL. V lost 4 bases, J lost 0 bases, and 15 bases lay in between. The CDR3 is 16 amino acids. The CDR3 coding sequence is TGCGCCAGCAGCCTCACCTCGACCCAGGCTAACTATGGCTACACCTTC. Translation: CASSLTSTQANYGYTF.

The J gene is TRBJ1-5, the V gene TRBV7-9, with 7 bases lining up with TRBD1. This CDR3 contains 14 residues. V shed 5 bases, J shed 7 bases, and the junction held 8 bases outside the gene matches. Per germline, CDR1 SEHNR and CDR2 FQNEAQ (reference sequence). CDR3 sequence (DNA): TGTGCCAGCAGCGCGGGGCGACAGGGCCAGCCCCAGCATTTT. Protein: CASSAGRQGQPQHF.

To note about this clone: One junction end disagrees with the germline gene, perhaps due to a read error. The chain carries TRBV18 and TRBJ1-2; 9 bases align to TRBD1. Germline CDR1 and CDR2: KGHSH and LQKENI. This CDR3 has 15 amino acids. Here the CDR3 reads CASSPTGTGLTLKSF. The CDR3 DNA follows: TGTGCCAGCTCACCAACCGGGACAGGGCTGACCCTTAAGTCCTTC.

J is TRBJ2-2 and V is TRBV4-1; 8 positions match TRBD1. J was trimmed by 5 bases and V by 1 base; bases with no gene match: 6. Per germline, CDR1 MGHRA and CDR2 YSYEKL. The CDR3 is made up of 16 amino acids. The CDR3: CASSQGLGQVTGELFF. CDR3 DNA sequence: TGCGCCAGCAGCCAAGGGCTGGGACAGGTAACCGGGGAGCTGTTTTTT.